This TCR beta chain is drawn from a study of cytomegalovirus exposure and HLA in healthy donors. In the study overall: There were 117 million unique TCR beta sequences, drawn from 180 million or so T cells, in an earlier analysis.

General study findings and limits: Later, TCR association rates were found to vary by HLA locus, highest for DRB1 and lowest for HLA-C. When a later analysis compared HLA-associated TCR beta chains with equally common others, the HLA-associated chains turned out to be more clonally expanded and to have lower generation probabilities.

Primers: 60 Vbeta forward and 13 Jbeta reverse. Here immunoSEQ multiplex PCR was the method, and the copy in TCRdb shows in-frame clones only, minus some. This sample has 150,000 or so clones; around 80% occur once, and the top ten carry approximately 6.5%. CDR3 length: 17 residues. Germline V CDR1 and CDR2: SGHRS, YFSETQ. The V and J ends lost 3 bases and 7 bases, in that order; junction bases with no gene match: 11. A word on this clone: The antigen is not known.

Sequencing was performed on PBMCs. V usage is TRBV5-1 and J usage is TRBJ2-1; 12 bases map to TRBD2. The sequence was collected from a male donor in good health and CMV-seropositive. The CDR3 protein is CASSWGRASGRENEQFF. CDR3 nucleotide sequence: TGCGCCAGCAGCTGGGGTAGAGCTAGCGGGAGGGAGAATGAGCAGTTCTTC.